The 8 T cell receptor beta chains listed next were all sequenced from one sample in a study of spatial heterogeneity in lung cancer. TCRdb itself ran the 5' RACE reads through MiXCR, one entry per CDR3 protein. The data show some 120,000 distinct CDR3 sequences, 10% to 15% seen once. Time point here: blood at routine non-recurrence follow-up after resection. The study sequenced unsorted whole RNA from tumor, nontumor lung or frozen PBMC. The specimen comprised PBMCs, sampled at follow-up. The receptor source for this set is a male donor with early-stage non-small cell lung cancer.

The J gene is TRBJ2-1, the V gene TRBV7-9; possible D gene TRBD2, 5 bases. Germline V gene lookup returns CDR1 SEHNR and CDR2 FQNEAQ (reference sequence). Trimming cost V 3 bases and J 6 bases, with 15 bases left between them. The CDR3 length is 15 residues. Written as DNA, the CDR3 is TGTGCCAGCAGCTTTCGGGAATCTCTTCTCAATGAGCAGTTCTTC. Residues: CASSFRESLLNEQFF.

The rearrangement links TRBV5-1 to TRBJ2-5; 7 bases agree with TRBD1. Germline values: CDR1 SGHRS, CDR2 YFSETQ. The CDR3 has 15 residues. The V and J ends lost 4 bases and 1 base, in that order; junction bases with no gene match: 7. The CDR3 sequence: CASSAQGLPQETQYF. The CDR3 DNA follows: TGCGCCAGCAGCGCACAGGGGTTACCCCAAGAGACCCAGTACTTC.

This chain links TRBV10-3 with TRBJ1-4; D remains unclear. This CDR3 contains 12 residues. Germline lookup yields CDR1 ENHRY and CDR2 SYGVKD. Trimming pared 3 bases from V and 7 bases from J, leaving 6 bases between. In DNA, the CDR3 is TGTGCCATCAGTGACTCCCGTGAAAAACTGTTTTTT. It translates to CAISDSREKLFF.

The chain links TRBV7-2 to TRBJ1-6; D remains unclear. Germline CDR1 SGHTA, CDR2 FQGNSA. CDR3 length equals 14 residues. The ends were cut back, 2 bases at V and 5 bases at J, with 7 bases in the middle. This chain's CDR3 is CASSLSRDNSPLHF. The CDR3 DNA reads TGTGCCAGCAGCTTATCTCGTGATAATTCACCCCTCCACTTT.

This clonotype has a count of ten or more. The gene calls are TRBV3-1 and TRBJ2-1, with no clear D. The CDR3 extends over 12 amino acids. V was clipped by 4 bases and J by 4 bases, with 5 bases between them. CDR1 is LGHDT and CDR2 is YNNKEL in the germline V gene (reference sequence). The CDR3 sequence is CASSPAYNEQFF. The DNA of the CDR3 is TGTGCCAGCAGCCCCGCTTACAATGAGCAGTTCTTC.

The chain has TRBV28 and TRBJ2-3; unclear D gene. The CDR3 consists of 14 residues. Trimming left V 6 bases short and J 6 bases short, with 16 bases between. Germline loops: CDR1 MDHEN, CDR2 SYDVKM. The DNA of the CDR3 is TGTGCCAGCAGGTTGGGGATTATGGTGGATACGCAGTATTTT. This codes for CASRLGIMVDTQYF.

This clonotype was counted many times. The gene calls are TRBV7-3 and TRBJ1-2; TRBD1 matches at 8 bases. After removal of 5 bases from V and 8 bases from J, the junction contained 7 bases not matched to a gene. This CDR3 is built from 13 residues. The germline V gene encodes CDR1 SGHTA and CDR2 FQGTGA. For the CDR3, the DNA is TGTGCCAGCAGCCCGACAGGGGTCCTAGGCTACACCTTC. This gives the protein CASSPTGVLGYTF.

This rearrangement joins TRBV30 to TRBJ2-1; TRBD1 might be the D (6 bases). Germline V gives CDR1 GTSNPN, CDR2 SVGIG (reference sequence). V was pared by 2 bases and J by 9 bases, with 11 bases between. The CDR3 extends over 12 amino acids. The CDR3 DNA reads as TGTGCCTGGAGTATACAGGGCGGTGAGCAGTTCTTC. It is translated as CAWSIQGGEQFF.